This T cell receptor beta chain was sequenced during a study of cytomegalovirus exposure and HLA in healthy donors. Profiled with immunoSEQ multiplex PCR; TCRdb holds only in-frame clones, not every one. Among under 140,000 clones listed, around 89% were seen once. V dropped 1 base and J dropped 3 bases, with 10 bases sitting between them. Germline CDR1 MGHRA, CDR2 YSYEKL. This CDR3 comprises 15 residues. The donors were part of the roughly 130-subject validation cohort, which stood apart from the roughly 670-subject first cohort. Sequenced input: PBMCs. The gene calls are TRBV4-1 and TRBJ2-1; a possible D gene is TRBD2 (6 bases). This clonotype originated in a woman aged 25 to 39 in good health and CMV-seropositive. The CDR3 loop is CASSQGLEDYNEQFF. As DNA, the CDR3 is TGCGCCAGCAGCCAAGGACTAGAGGACTACAATGAGCAGTTCTTC.